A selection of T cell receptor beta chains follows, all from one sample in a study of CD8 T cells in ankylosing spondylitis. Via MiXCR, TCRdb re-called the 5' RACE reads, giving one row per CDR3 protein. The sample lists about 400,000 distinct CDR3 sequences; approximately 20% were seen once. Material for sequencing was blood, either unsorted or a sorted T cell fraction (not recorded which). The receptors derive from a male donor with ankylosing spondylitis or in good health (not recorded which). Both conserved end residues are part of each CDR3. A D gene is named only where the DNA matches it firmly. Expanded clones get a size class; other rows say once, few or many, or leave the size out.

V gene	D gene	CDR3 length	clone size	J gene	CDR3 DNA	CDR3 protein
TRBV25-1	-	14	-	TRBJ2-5	TGTGCCAGCAGTGAATATATACAGCAAGAGACCCAGTACTTC	CASSEYIQQETQYF
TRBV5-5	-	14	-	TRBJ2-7	TGTGCCAGCAGCCACACAACCCGTCAGGGTGCGCAGTACTTC	CASSHTTRQGAQYF
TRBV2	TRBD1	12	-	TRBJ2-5	TGTGCCAGCAGCGGACAGGGAGAGACCCAGTACTTC	CASSGQGETQYF
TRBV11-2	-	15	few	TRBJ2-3	TGTGCCAGCAGCTTAGATTGGGTTGGGCCAGATACGCAGTATTTT	CASSLDWVGPDTQYF
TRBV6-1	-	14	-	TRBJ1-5	TGTGCCTCCTCGGGAGGGACTAGCAATCAGCCCCAGCATTTT	CASSGGTSNQPQHF
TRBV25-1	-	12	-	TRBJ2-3	TGTGCCAGCAGTGACTTCCCAGATACGCAGTATTTT	CASSDFPDTQYF
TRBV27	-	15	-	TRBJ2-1	TGTGCCAGCAGTTGGCGGGGTAGCTCCTACAATGAGCAGTTCTTC	CASSWRGSSYNEQFF
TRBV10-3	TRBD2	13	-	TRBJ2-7	TGTGCCATCAGTGAATCAGCGGGGGTCGAGCAGTACTTC	CAISESAGVEQYF
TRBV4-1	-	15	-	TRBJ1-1	TGCGCCAGCAGCCAAGTTATAGGAGAGGACACTGAAGCTTTCTTT	CASSQVIGEDTEAFF
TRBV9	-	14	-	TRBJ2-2	TGTGCCAGCAGCGTTACCGGGGGCTCCGGGGAGCTGTTTTTT	CASSVTGGSGELFF
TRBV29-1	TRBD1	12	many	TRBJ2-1	TGCAGCGTTGAGGGGGACAGGGATGAGCAGTTCTTC	CSVEGDRDEQFF
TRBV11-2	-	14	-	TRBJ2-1	TGTGCCAGCACTTCGGGGGGCCAAGGAGGTGAGCAGTTCTTC	CASTSGGQGGEQFF
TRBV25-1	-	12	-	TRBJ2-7	TGTGCCAGCAGCTCACTAGAATCCGAGCAGTACTTC	CASSSLESEQYF
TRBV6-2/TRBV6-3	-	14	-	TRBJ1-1	TGTGCCAGCAGCAGGGGCAGGGTGCTCACTGAAGCTTTCTTT	CASSRGRVLTEAFF
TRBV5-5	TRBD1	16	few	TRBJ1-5	TGTGCCAGCAGCCAGTGGACAGGGGGGGGCAATCAGCCCCAGCATTTT	CASSQWTGGGNQPQHF
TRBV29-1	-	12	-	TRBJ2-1	TGCAGCGGGTGGTCAGGGGTAAATGAGCAGTTCTTC	CSGWSGVNEQFF
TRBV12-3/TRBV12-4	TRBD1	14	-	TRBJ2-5	TGTGCCAGCAGTTTAAATGGACAGGGAGAGACCCAGTACTTC	CASSLNGQGETQYF
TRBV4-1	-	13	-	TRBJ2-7	TGCGCCAGCAGCCAGATTGGGGCCGGCGAGCAGTACTTC	CASSQIGAGEQYF
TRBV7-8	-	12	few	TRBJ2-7	TGTGCCAGCAGCCCCCTCATCTACGAGCAGTACTTC	CASSPLIYEQYF
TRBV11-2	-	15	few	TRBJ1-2	TGTGCCAGCAGCTTAGAGGCCAGGCTGGCCTATGGCTACACCTTC	CASSLEARLAYGYTF
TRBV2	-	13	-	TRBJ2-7	TGTGCCAGCAGTGAGCCGGGAAGGTCTAAGGAGTACTTC	CASSEPGRSKEYF
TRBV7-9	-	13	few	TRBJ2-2	TGTGCCAGCAGCTTTGGAGCGACCGGGGAGCTGTTTTTT	CASSFGATGELFF
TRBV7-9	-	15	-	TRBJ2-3	TGTGCCAGCAGCTTAGATGCGGGGCGCACAGATACGCAGTATTTT	CASSLDAGRTDTQYF
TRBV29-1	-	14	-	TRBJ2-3	TGCAGCGTTGTAAGGTGGCCGAGCCGGGATACGCAGTATTTT	CSVVRWPSRDTQYF
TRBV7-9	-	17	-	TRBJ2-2	TGTGCCAGCAGCGGCGAACAGGCGGCCCCCAACACCGGGGAGCTGTTTTTT	CASSGEQAAPNTGELFF
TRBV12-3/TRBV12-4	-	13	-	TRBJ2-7	TGTGCCAGCAGTTGGGACGGCTCCTACGAGCAGTACTTC	CASSWDGSYEQYF
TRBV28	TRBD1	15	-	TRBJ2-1	TGTGCCAGCACCCATCCCGGGACAGCCTACAATGAGCAGTTCTTC	CASTHPGTAYNEQFF
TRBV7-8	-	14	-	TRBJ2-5	TGTGCCAGCAGCCTGACAGACTACCAAGAGACCCAGTACTTC	CASSLTDYQETQYF
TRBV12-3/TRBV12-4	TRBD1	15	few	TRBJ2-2	TGTGCCAGCAGTTTATGGACAGGGAACACCGGGGAGCTGTTTTTT	CASSLWTGNTGELFF
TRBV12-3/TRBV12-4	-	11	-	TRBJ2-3	TGTGCCACCAGGCTGGGGGATACGCAGTATTTT	CATRLGDTQYF
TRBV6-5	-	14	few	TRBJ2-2	TGTGCCAGCAGTTACCAGGCATACATCGGGGAGCTGTTTTTT	CASSYQAYIGELFF
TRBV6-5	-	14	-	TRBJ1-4	TGTGCCAGCAGTTTTACCGGGACTAATGAAAAACTGTTTTTT	CASSFTGTNEKLFF
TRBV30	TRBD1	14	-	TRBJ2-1	TGTGCCTGGAGTCTCGGACAGGGCGACAATGAGCAGTTCTTC	CAWSLGQGDNEQFF
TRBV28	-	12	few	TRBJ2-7	TGTGCCAGCAGTTTATTTTTTTACGAGCAGTACTTC	CASSLFFYEQYF
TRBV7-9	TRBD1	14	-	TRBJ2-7	TGTGCCAGCACTAAGTACAGGGGGGCCTACGAGCAGTACTTC	CASTKYRGAYEQYF
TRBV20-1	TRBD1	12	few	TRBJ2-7	TGCAGTGCCAAGGACAGGTCCTACGAGCAGTACTTC	CSAKDRSYEQYF
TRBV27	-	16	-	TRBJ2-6	TGTGCCAGCAGTCCTTCGGACGTGTCTGGGGCCAACGTCCTGACTTTC	CASSPSDVSGANVLTF
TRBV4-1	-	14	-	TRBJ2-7	TGCGCCAGCAGCCAAGCTCAGACAGACTACGAGCAGTACTTC	CASSQAQTDYEQYF
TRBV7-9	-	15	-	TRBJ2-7	TGTGCCAGCAGCTTAGGATCCGCAGGGACCTACGAGCAGTACTTC	CASSLGSAGTYEQYF
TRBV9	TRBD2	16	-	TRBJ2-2	TGTGCCAGCAGCCCTACTAGCGGGGAGCGCACCGGGGAGCTGTTTTTT	CASSPTSGERTGELFF
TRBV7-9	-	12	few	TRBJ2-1	TGTGCCAGCACGAGGGTTGGGGACGAGCAGTTCTTC	CASTRVGDEQFF
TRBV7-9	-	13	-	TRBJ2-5	TGTGCCAGCAGCTTAGGAGCTGTGGAGACCCAGTACTTC	CASSLGAVETQYF
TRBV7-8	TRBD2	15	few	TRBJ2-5	TGTGCCAGCAGCTTAGTAGCGGGGGGGCCTGAGACCCAGTACTTC	CASSLVAGGPETQYF
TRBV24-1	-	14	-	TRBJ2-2	TGTGCCACCAGTGAACCCCCCGGGGCCGGGGAGCTGTTTTTT	CATSEPPGAGELFF
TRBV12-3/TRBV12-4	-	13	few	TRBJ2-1	TGTGCCAGCAGTTTGCCCAGGGCCACTGAGCAGTTCTTC	CASSLPRATEQFF
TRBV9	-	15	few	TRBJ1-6	TGTGCCAGCAGCGTACTAGGACTCGGTAATTCACCCCTCCACTTT	CASSVLGLGNSPLHF
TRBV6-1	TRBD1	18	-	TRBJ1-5	TGTGCCAGCAGTGAAGGCCCGTTAACTGACAGGGGACATCAGCCCCAGCATTTT	CASSEGPLTDRGHQPQHF
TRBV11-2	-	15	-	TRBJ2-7	TGTGCCAGCAGCCAATTCACAGGGTCCTCCTACGAGCAGTACTTC	CASSQFTGSSYEQYF
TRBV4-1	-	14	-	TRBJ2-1	TGCGCCAGCCGACCACCGGGCCTCTACAATGAGCAGTTCTTC	CASRPPGLYNEQFF